This TCR beta chain was profiled in a study of blood T cell repertoires in COVID-19. The CDR3 spans 10 residues. About this clone: A junction boundary mismatches the germline segment, possibly from a read error.

The assay was immunoSEQ multiplex PCR, and TCRdb's table has in-frame clones only and misses some. The sample lists about 130,000 clones, 81% occurring once. Specimen: peripheral blood. This receptor was obtained from a man aged 25-45 years with COVID-19, enrolled during active disease. This rearrangement joins TRBV12-3 or TRBV12-4 to TRBJ1-2; no clear D. As DNA, the CDR3 is TGTGCCAGCAGTTTAGGGGAGCCGTCCTTC. Translating gives CASSLGEPSF.